The 11 T cell receptor beta chains given below trace back to one sample, sequenced in a study of technical replicates of blood from a handful of donors. TCRdb's copy holds only in-frame clones and misses some; the assay was immunoSEQ multiplex PCR. Among about 88,000 clones listed, less than 95% were seen once. The sequenced sample consisted of T cells isolated from PBMCs. The receptors here all came from a human donor in good health.

V and J are TRBV19 and TRBJ2-7; 11 bases agree with TRBD1. The CDR3 has 14 amino acids. Germline loops: CDR1 LNHDA, CDR2 SQIVND (reference sequence). V shed 4 bases, J shed 4 bases, and the junction held 3 bases outside the gene matches. CDR3 protein: CASSTGTGGYEQYF. The CDR3, as DNA: TGTGCCAGTAGTACCGGGACAGGGGGTTACGAGCAGTACTTC.

The chain combines TRBV10-3 with TRBJ1-2, with D maybe TRBD1 (5 bases). This CDR3 region has 13 residues. Trimming took 0 bases from V and 8 from J, leaving 10 bases between them. Germline values: CDR1 ENHRY, CDR2 SYGVKD. CDR3 region: CAISESGAAGYTF. The CDR3 DNA reads TGTGCCATCAGTGAGTCAGGGGCCGCCGGCTACACCTTC.

This chain uses TRBV19 with TRBJ2-1; TRBD2 matches at 9 bases. The CDR3 spans 17 residues. Germline V gene data show CDR1 as LNHDA and CDR2 as SQIVND (reference sequence). Trimming took 3 bases from V and 4 from J; bases not matched to a gene: 10. The CDR3 reads CASSIRKTSGYYNEQFF. The CDR3, as DNA: TGTGCCAGTAGTATCCGAAAGACTAGCGGTTATTACAATGAGCAGTTCTTC.

This clone was detected only once. As DNA, the CDR3 is TGTGCCAGCAGCGACAGGGTGAACACTGAAGCTTTCTTT. This gives the protein CASSDRVNTEAFF. The chain couples TRBV6-5 to TRBJ1-1, with 7 bases matching TRBD1. The germline CDR1 and CDR2 sequences are MNHEY and SVGAGI. The CDR3 is 13 residues long. Trimming cost V 6 bases and J 0 bases; bases outside gene matches: 1.

V gene TRBV28 combines with J gene TRBJ2-1, with D possibly being TRBD2 (6 bases). V gave up 10 bases and J gave up 1 base, with 8 bases separating them. The CDR3 extends over 12 amino acids. CDR1 is MDHEN and CDR2 is SYDVKM in the germline V gene. CDR3 coding DNA: TGTGCCACTGGAGGGTCCTACAATGAGCAGTTCTTC. This sequence encodes CATGGSYNEQFF.

The chain joins TRBV10-1 to TRBJ2-1; TRBD2 matches 11 bases. V shed 0 bases and J 8 bases; nucleotides not matched to a gene: 6. CDR3 length: 16 residues. CDR1 WNHNN and CDR2 SYGVQD come from the germline V gene (reference sequence). The CDR3 DNA is TGCGCCAGCAGTGAGTCTCGACTAGCGGGATTGGATGAGCAGTTCTTC. It yields the protein CASSESRLAGLDEQFF.

This chain connects TRBV2 to TRBJ2-7, with D possibly being TRBD1 (6 bases). The CDR3 loop spans 14 amino acids. Trimming took 6 bases from V and 3 from J, leaving 15 bases between them. Germline CDR1 reads SNHLY; CDR2 reads FYNNEI. Here the CDR3 reads CASREQGNHYEQYF. The CDR3 DNA sequence: TGTGCCAGCAGGGAACAGGGTAACCACTACGAGCAGTACTTC.

The chain carries TRBV29-1 and TRBJ2-3, with TRBD1 matching over 9 bases. This CDR3 is 14 amino acids long. Germline V gives CDR1 SQVTM, CDR2 ANQGSEA. V lost 2 bases to trimming and J lost 9 bases; unmatched junction nucleotides: 9. The CDR3 nucleotides read TGCAGCGTTGAACTGGGACAGGGACCTGACACGCAGTATTTT. This encodes CSVELGQGPDTQYF.

As regards this clone: One end of the junction does not line up with germline, which may come from a read error. The chain links TRBV11-2 to TRBJ2-7; D perhaps matches TRBD1 (6 bases). CDR3 length: 16 amino acids. Germline loops: CDR1 SGHAT, CDR2 FQNNGV. The CDR3 DNA reads as TGTGCCAGCAGCTCCGCACAGGGCCATAGCGAAAAGAAGCATTACTTC. Translated, it gives CASSSAQGHSEKKHYF. The variable domain in full, completed from reference TRBV11-2 and TRBJ2-7, reads EAGVAQSPRYKIIEKRQSVAFWCNPISGHATLYWYQQILGQGPKLLIQFQNNGVVDDSQLPKDRFSAERLKGVDSTLKIQPAKLEDSAVYLCASSSAQGHSEKKHYFGPGTRLTVT.

V gene TRBV2 combines with J gene TRBJ2-5, with D perhaps matching TRBD2 (5 bases). V was trimmed by 3 bases and J by 2 bases, leaving 13 bases between them. In germline, CDR1 is SNHLY, CDR2 FYNNEI. The CDR3 consists of 15 residues. In nucleotides, the CDR3 is TGTGCCAGCAGTGATGGGCGGGTTGAGCAAGAGACCCAGTACTTC. It translates to CASSDGRVEQETQYF.

This chain connects TRBV11-3 to TRBJ2-3, with TRBD2 matching 10 bases. CDR1 SGHNT and CDR2 YENEEA come from the germline V gene. J gave up 7 bases and V 1 base, and 5 bases lay outside the gene matches. The CDR3 spans 15 residues. The CDR3, as DNA: TGTGCCAGCAGCTTAGGAGCGGGAGGGCCCAATACGCAGTATTTT. As protein: CASSLGAGGPNTQYF.